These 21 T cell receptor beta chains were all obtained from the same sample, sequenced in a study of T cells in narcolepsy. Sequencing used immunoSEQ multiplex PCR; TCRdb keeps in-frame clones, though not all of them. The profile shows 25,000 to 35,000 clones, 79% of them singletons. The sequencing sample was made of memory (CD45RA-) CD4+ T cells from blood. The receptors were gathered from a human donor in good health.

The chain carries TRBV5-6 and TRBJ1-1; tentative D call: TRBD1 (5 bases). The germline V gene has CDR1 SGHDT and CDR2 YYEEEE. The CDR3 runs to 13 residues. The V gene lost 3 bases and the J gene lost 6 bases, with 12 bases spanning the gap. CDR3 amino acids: CASSYLGRPEAFF. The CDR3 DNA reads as TGTGCCAGCAGCTATCTGGGGCGCCCTGAAGCTTTCTTT. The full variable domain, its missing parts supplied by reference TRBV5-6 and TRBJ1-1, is DAGVTQSPTHLIKTRGQQVTLRCSPKSGHDTVSWYQQALGQGPQFIFQYYEEEERQRGNFPDRFSGHQFPNYSSELNVNALLLGDSALYLCASSYLGRPEAFFGQGTRLTVV.

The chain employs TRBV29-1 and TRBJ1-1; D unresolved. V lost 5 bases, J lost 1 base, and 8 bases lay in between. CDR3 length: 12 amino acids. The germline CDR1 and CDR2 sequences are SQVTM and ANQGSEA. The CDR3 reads CSVLSTNTEAFF. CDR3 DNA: TGCAGCGTTCTCAGTACGAACACTGAAGCTTTCTTT. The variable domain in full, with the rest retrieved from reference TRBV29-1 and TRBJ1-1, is SAVISQKPSRDICQRGTSLTIQCQVDSQVTMMFWYRQQPGQSLTLIATANQGSEATYESGFVIDKFPISRPNLTFSTLTVSNMSPEDSSIYLCSVLSTNTEAFFGQGTRLTVV.

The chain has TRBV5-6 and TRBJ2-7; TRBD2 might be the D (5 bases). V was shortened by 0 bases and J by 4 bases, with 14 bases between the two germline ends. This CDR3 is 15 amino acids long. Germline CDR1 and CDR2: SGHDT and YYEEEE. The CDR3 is CASSLAGSTGYEQYF. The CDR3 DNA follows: TGTGCCAGCAGCTTGGCGGGGTCTACCGGGTACGAGCAGTACTTC.

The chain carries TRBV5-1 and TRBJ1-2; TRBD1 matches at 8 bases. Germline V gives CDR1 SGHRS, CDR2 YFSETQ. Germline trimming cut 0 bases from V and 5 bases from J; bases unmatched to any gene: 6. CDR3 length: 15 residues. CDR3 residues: CASSLGGTGSYGYTF. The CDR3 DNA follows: TGCGCCAGCAGCTTGGGGGGGACAGGCTCGTATGGCTACACCTTC. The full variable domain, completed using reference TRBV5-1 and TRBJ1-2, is KAGVTQTPRYLIKTRGQQVTLSCSPISGHRSVSWYQQTPGQGLQFLFEYFSETQRNKGNFPGRFSGRQFSNSRSEMNVSTLELGDSALYLCASSLGGTGSYGYTFGSGTRLTVV.

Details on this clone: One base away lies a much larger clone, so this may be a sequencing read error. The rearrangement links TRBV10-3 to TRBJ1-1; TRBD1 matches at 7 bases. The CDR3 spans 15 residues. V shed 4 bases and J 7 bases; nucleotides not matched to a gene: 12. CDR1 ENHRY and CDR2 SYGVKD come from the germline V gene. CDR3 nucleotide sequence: TGTGCCATCAGTGGCATAGGACAGGCTGAAGATGAAGCTTTCTTT. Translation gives CAISGIGQAEDEAFF.

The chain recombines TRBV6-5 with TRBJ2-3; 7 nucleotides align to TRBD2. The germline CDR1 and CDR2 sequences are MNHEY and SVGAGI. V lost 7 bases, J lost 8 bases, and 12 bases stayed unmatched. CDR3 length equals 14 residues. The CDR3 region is CASIAGALPRTQYF. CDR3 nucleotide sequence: TGTGCCAGCATTGCGGGAGCCCTGCCACGTACGCAGTATTTT.

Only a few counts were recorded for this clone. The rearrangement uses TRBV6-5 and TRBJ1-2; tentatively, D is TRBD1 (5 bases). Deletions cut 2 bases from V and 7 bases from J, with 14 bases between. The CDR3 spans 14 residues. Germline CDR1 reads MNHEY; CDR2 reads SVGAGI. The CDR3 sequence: CASSYGGLRGGYTF. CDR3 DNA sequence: TGTGCCAGCAGTTACGGGGGGTTGCGGGGTGGCTACACCTTC.

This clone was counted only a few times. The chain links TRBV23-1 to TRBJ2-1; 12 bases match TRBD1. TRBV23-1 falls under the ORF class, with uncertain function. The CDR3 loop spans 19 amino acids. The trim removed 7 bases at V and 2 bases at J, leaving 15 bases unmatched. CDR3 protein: CASTFSGQGAYCAYNEQFF. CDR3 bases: TGCGCCAGCACATTCTCGGGACAGGGGGCCTATTGTGCCTACAATGAGCAGTTCTTC.

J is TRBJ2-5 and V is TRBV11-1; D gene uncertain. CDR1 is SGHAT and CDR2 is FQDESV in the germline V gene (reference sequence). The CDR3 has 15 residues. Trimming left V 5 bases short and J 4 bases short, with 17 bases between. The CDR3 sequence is CASSGPQANTETQYF. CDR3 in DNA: TGTGCCAGCAGCGGACCCCAGGCTAATACAGAGACCCAGTACTTC.

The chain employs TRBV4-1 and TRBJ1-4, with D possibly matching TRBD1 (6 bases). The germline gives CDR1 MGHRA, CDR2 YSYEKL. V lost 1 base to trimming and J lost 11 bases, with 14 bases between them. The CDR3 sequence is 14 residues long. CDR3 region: CASSQATGFRKLFF. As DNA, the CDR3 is TGCGCCAGCAGCCAAGCTACAGGGTTCCGGAAACTGTTTTTT.

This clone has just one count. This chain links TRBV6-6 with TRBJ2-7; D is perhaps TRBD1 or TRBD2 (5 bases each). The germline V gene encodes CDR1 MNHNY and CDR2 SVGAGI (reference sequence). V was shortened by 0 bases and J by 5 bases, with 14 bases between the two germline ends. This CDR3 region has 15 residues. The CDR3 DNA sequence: TGTGCCAGCAGTTACTCGACAGCCAGGGACGACGAGCAGTACTTC. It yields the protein CASSYSTARDDEQYF.

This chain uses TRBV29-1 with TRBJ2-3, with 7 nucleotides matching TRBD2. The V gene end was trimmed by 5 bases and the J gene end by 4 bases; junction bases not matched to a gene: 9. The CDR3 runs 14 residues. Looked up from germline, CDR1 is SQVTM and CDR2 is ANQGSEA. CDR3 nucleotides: TGCAGCGTTTCGACTAGCACTGGGGCAGATACGCAGTATTTT. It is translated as CSVSTSTGADTQYF.

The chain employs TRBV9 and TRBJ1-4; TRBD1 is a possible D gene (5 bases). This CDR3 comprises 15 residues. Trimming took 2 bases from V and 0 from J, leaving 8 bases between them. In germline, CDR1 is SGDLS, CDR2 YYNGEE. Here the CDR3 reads CASSVMGATNEKLFF. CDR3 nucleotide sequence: TGTGCCAGCAGCGTGATGGGGGCAACTAATGAAAAACTGTTTTTT.

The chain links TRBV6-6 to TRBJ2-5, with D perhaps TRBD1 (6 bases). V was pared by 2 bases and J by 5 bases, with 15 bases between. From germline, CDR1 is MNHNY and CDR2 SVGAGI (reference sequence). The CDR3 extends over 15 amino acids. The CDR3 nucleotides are TGTGCCAGCAGTTACGGGGCAGAGGGGGTTGAGACCCAGTACTTC. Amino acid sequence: CASSYGAEGVETQYF.

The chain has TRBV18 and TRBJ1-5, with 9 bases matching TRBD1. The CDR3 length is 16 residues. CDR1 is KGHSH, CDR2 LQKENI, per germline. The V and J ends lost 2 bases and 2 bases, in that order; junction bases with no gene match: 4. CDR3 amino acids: CASSPWGTGRNQPQHF. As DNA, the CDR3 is TGTGCCAGCTCACCATGGGGGACAGGGCGCAATCAGCCCCAGCATTTT. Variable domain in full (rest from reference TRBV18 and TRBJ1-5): NAGVMQNPRHLVRRRGQEARLRCSPMKGHSHVYWYRQLPEEGLKFMVYLQKENIIDESGMPKERFSAEFPKEGPSILRIQQVVRGDSAAYFCASSPWGTGRNQPQHFGDGTRLSIL.

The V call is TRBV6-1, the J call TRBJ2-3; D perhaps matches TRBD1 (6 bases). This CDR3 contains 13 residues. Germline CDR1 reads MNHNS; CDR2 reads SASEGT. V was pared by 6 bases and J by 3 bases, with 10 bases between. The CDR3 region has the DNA TGTGCCAGCAGCCCCGACAGGACAGATACGCAGTATTTT. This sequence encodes CASSPDRTDTQYF.

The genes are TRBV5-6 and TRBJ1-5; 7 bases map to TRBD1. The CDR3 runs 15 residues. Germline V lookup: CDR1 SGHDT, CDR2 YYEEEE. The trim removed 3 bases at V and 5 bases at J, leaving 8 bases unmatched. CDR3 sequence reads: CASSYLGGADQPQHF. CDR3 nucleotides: TGTGCCAGCAGCTACTTAGGGGGCGCGGATCAGCCCCAGCATTTT. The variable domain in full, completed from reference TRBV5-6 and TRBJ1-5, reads DAGVTQSPTHLIKTRGQQVTLRCSPKSGHDTVSWYQQALGQGPQFIFQYYEEEERQRGNFPDRFSGHQFPNYSSELNVNALLLGDSALYLCASSYLGGADQPQHFGDGTRLSIL.

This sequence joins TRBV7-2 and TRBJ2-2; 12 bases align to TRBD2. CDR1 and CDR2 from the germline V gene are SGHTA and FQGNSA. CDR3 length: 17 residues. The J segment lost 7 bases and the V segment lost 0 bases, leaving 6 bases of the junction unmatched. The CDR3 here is CASSLASSGGAGGELFF. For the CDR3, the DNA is TGTGCCAGCAGCTTAGCTTCTAGCGGGGGGGCCGGCGGGGAGCTGTTTTTT.

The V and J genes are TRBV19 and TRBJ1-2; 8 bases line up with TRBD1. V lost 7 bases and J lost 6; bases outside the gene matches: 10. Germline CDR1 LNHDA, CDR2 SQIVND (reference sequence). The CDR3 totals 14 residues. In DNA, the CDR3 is TGTGCCAGTAAATCTTCCCCAGGGGGCCATGGCTACACCTTC. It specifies CASKSSPGGHGYTF.

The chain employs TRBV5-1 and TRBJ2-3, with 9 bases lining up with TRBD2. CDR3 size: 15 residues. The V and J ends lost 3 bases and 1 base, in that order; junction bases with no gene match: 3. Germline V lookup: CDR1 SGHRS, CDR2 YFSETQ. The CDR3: CASSSRTSGTDTQYF. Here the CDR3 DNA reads TGCGCCAGCAGCTCTAGGACTAGCGGCACAGATACGCAGTATTTT.

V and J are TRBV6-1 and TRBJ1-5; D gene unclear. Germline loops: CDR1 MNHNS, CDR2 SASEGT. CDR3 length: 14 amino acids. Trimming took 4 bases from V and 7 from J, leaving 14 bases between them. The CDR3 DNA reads TGTGCCAGCAGTGGTAAAGGGTCGGTCCAGCCCCAGCATTTT. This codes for CASSGKGSVQPQHF.